The 3 T cell receptor beta chains below were found in one sample sequenced in a study of cytomegalovirus exposure and HLA in healthy donors. It was with 60 Vbeta and 13 Jbeta primers that the PCR ran. The table came from immunoSEQ multiplex PCR; TCRdb's copy has only in-frame clones and leaves some out. The data contain approximately 180,000 clones, about 76% of them seen just once; the ten biggest clones take up around 1.4%. Material: PBMCs. Receptors originate from a woman aged 45-65 years in good health and CMV-seronegative.

This clone was seen a handful of times. CDR3 in amino acids: CASSEALKRSTTRLYEQYF. CDR3 nucleotide sequence: TGTGCCAGCAGTGAAGCGCTTAAACGGTCGACTACTCGCCTCTACGAGCAGTACTTC. This rearrangement joins TRBV6-1 to TRBJ2-7; a possible D gene is TRBD2 (5 bases). V shed 0 bases and J shed 3 bases, with 24 bases lying between them. The CDR3 consists of 19 residues. Per germline, CDR1 MNHNS and CDR2 SASEGT.

The V and J genes are TRBV6-5 and TRBJ2-5; D gene unclear. The CDR3 covers 11 residues. The germline V gene encodes CDR1 MNHEY and CDR2 SVGAGI. V lost 2 bases and J lost 5, with 3 bases in between. The DNA for the CDR3 is TGTGCCAGCAGTTACCGGGAGACCCAGTACTTC. Amino acids: CASSYRETQYF.

The table lists this clone with a count of one. The V and J genes are TRBV28 and TRBJ1-5; 8 bases are shared with TRBD1. Trimming cost V 6 bases and J 2 bases; bases outside gene matches: 18. Per germline, CDR1 MDHEN and CDR2 SYDVKM. The CDR3 covers 19 residues. CDR3 residues: CASRQTTPDRGRGNQPQHF. The CDR3 region has the DNA TGTGCCAGCAGACAAACCACCCCAGACAGGGGTAGGGGCAATCAGCCCCAGCATTTT.